This T cell receptor (beta chain) was identified during a study of response to subunit inactivated influenza vaccine. TCRdb passed the RT-PCR reads through MiXCR, listing each CDR3 protein once. The table records about 310,000 distinct CDR3 sequences, roughly 22% of them present only once. Trimming took 6 bases from V and 8 from J, leaving 10 bases between them. This CDR3 spans 11 amino acids. Study observations and caveats: With each seasonal influenza vaccination, the authors suggested, few new T cells are recruited.

This clonotype was counted many times. What it recognizes is unknown. The receptor's source is a man aged 50-75 years who received an inactivated influenza vaccine. The sequencing used PBMCs from blood, collected 21 months after vaccination. The chain combines TRBV12-3 or TRBV12-4 with TRBJ1-1, with D unclear. The CDR3 bases are TGTGCCAGCAGCGGTCCGGGAGAAGCTTTCTTT. The encoded protein is CASSGPGEAFF.